The rows below give T cell receptor beta chains drawn from one sample of a study of T cell changes during pregnancy in multiple sclerosis. Generated by immunoSEQ multiplex PCR, the TCRdb table keeps only in-frame clones and is missing some. Of tens of thousands of clones listed, under 95% are singletons. Sequencing was performed on CD4+ T cells from peripheral blood mononuclear cells, taken in the second trimester of pregnancy. Receptor source: a female donor with multiple sclerosis, enrolled in a pregnancy study. Both conserved end residues are part of each CDR3. The D gene is left open where the match is weak. Size values are once, few and many counts, or a class for expanded clones, and some rows have none.

D gene	V gene	clone size	J gene	CDR3 protein	CDR3 DNA
-	TRBV9	-	TRBJ1-4	CASSPSLGGEKLFF	TGTGCCAGCAGCCCTTCCTTGGGAGGCGAAAAACTGTTTTTT
-	TRBV7-2	-	TRBJ1-5	CASSLGMGSSQPQHF	TGTGCCAGCAGCTTAGGGATGGGGAGCAGTCAGCCCCAGCATTTT
-	TRBV6-5	-	TRBJ1-5	CASSWEGRSPQHF	TGTGCCAGCAGTTGGGAGGGGCGCAGCCCCCAGCATTTT
-	TRBV11-2	-	TRBJ2-7	CASSPLTGTLYEQYF	TGTGCCAGCAGCCCCCTTACCGGGACTTTATACGAGCAGTACTTC
-	TRBV5-1	-	TRBJ1-5	CASSLEGEEQPQHF	TGCGCCAGCAGCTTGGAAGGGGAGGAGCAGCCCCAGCATTTT
-	TRBV7-3	-	TRBJ2-2	CASSPSGGGAAGELFF	TGTGCCAGCAGCCCTTCAGGAGGGGGGGCCGCCGGGGAGCTGTTTTTT
TRBD2	TRBV18	-	TRBJ2-7	CASSPKGLAGAYEQYF	TGTGCCAGCTCACCAAAGGGACTAGCGGGAGCCTACGAGCAGTACTTC
TRBD2	TRBV11-1	-	TRBJ2-1	CASSLQASGVNEQFF	TGTGCCAGCAGCTTACAGGCTAGCGGGGTAAATGAGCAGTTCTTC
TRBD1	TRBV30	once	TRBJ2-7	CAWSRGQGPYEQYF	TGTGCCTGGAGCAGGGGACAGGGGCCCTACGAGCAGTACTTC
-	TRBV27	-	TRBJ2-7	CASKVAGRSEQYF	TGTGCCAGCAAAGTGGCAGGGAGGAGCGAGCAGTACTTC
TRBD1	TRBV5-1	-	TRBJ2-2	CASSPGTGEWTGELFF	TGCGCCAGCAGCCCTGGTACAGGGGAATGGACCGGGGAGCTGTTTTTT
TRBD2	TRBV5-4	-	TRBJ2-5	CASSPGLAGGETQYF	TGTGCCAGCAGCCCCGGACTAGCGGGAGGTGAGACCCAGTACTTC
TRBD2	TRBV4-2	-	TRBJ2-3	CASSQEGLAGGNRGYF	TGTGCCAGCAGCCAAGAGGGGTTAGCGGGGGGCAACCGGGGGTATTTT
TRBD1	TRBV5-1	-	TRBJ2-3	CASSRDRTRDTQYF	TGCGCCAGCAGCAGGGACAGGACTCGAGATACGCAGTATTTT
-	TRBV2	-	TRBJ2-7	CASRAGVPTGEQYF	TGTGCCAGCAGAGCAGGTGTTCCTACGGGAGAGCAGTACTTC
TRBD1	TRBV2	-	TRBJ2-1	CASREWDRANEQFF	TGTGCCAGCAGGGAGTGGGACAGGGCGAATGAGCAGTTCTTC
TRBD1	TRBV5-1	-	TRBJ2-5	CASSLGDREETQYF	TGCGCCAGCAGCTTGGGGGACAGGGAGGAGACCCAGTACTTC
-	TRBV7-6	-	TRBJ2-3	CASSFGTMGTQYF	TGTGCCAGCAGCTTCGGGACAATGGGTACGCAGTATTTT
TRBD2	TRBV18	-	TRBJ2-7	CASSPLPSSLAGVDEQYF	TGTGCCAGCTCACCATTACCGTCATCGCTAGCGGGAGTGGACGAGCAGTACTTC
-	TRBV18	-	TRBJ2-5	CASSPMGLETQYF	TGTGCCAGCTCACCGATGGGGCTGGAGACCCAGTACTTC
TRBD1	TRBV18	-	TRBJ1-1	CASSPGITGANTEAFF	TGTGCCAGCTCACCCGGAATTACAGGGGCGAACACTGAAGCTTTCTTT
-	TRBV5-6	-	TRBJ2-5	CASSLLTGEGKETQYF	TGTGCCAGCAGCTTGTTAACCGGGGAAGGGAAAGAGACCCAGTACTTC
TRBD1	TRBV5-1	-	TRBJ2-3	CASSLPRSFDREGRTDTQYF	TGCGCCAGCAGCTTGCCACGCAGCTTCGACAGGGAAGGTCGCACAGATACGCAGTATTTT
-	TRBV7-2	-	TRBJ2-7	CASSFPGTFNYEQYF	TGTGCCAGCAGCTTTCCCGGGACTTTTAACTACGAGCAGTACTTC
TRBD2	TRBV9	-	TRBJ2-1	CASSVLAGAYNEQFF	TGTGCCAGCAGCGTTCTAGCGGGGGCCTACAATGAGCAGTTCTTC
-	TRBV6-5	-	TRBJ1-1	CASRGVMNTEAFF	TGTGCCAGCAGAGGGGTCATGAACACTGAAGCTTTCTTT
TRBD2	TRBV11-3	-	TRBJ2-1	CASSLDRLAGGSNEQFF	TGTGCCAGCAGCTTAGATCGGCTAGCGGGAGGGTCGAATGAGCAGTTCTTC
TRBD2	TRBV7-6	-	TRBJ2-2	CASSLAGGETGELFF	TGTGCCAGCAGCTTGGCGGGAGGAGAAACCGGGGAGCTGTTTTTT
TRBD2	TRBV6-5	-	TRBJ2-7	CASSRGTTAYEQYF	TGTGCCAGCAGTCGGGGGACTACGGCCTACGAGCAGTACTTC
-	TRBV9	-	TRBJ2-1	CASSPQAGRYNEQFF	TGTGCCAGCAGCCCCCAGGCGGGCCGCTACAATGAGCAGTTCTTC
-	TRBV4-1	-	TRBJ2-7	CASSPLTGTLAYEQYF	TGCGCCAGCAGCCCCCTGACAGGCACACTCGCCTACGAGCAGTACTTC
-	TRBV6-6	-	TRBJ2-5	CASSYSRGQETQYF	TGTGCCAGCAGTTACTCAAGGGGCCAAGAGACCCAGTACTTC
-	TRBV5-4	-	TRBJ2-3	CASSRDSQVGTDTQYF	TGTGCCAGCAGCCGAGACTCCCAAGTAGGCACAGATACGCAGTATTTT
TRBD1	TRBV5-1	-	TRBJ1-1	CASSLTTGIGRPEAFF	TGCGCCAGCAGCTTGACGACAGGGATTGGTAGACCTGAAGCTTTCTTT
-	TRBV6-6	-	TRBJ2-5	CASSRDYQETQYF	TGTGCCAGCAGCCGGGACTACCAAGAGACCCAGTACTTC
TRBD2	TRBV7-9	-	TRBJ2-7	CASATGTSRPYEQYF	TGTGCCAGCGCAACCGGGACTAGCCGACCCTACGAGCAGTACTTC
TRBD1	TRBV5-4	-	TRBJ1-1	CASSGRDRENTEAFF	TGTGCCAGCAGCGGGCGGGACAGGGAAAACACTGAAGCTTTCTTT
-	TRBV1	-	TRBJ2-1	CTSSQEGGRNNEQFF	TGCACCAGCAGCCAAGAGGGGGGACGGAACAATGAGCAGTTCTTC
-	TRBV9	-	TRBJ2-1	CASSVGSQRNEQFF	TGTGCCAGCAGCGTAGGTAGCCAGCGCAATGAGCAGTTCTTC
-	TRBV28	-	TRBJ2-7	CASSFAGTRSYEQYF	TGTGCCAGCAGCTTTGCGGGTACCCGGTCCTACGAGCAGTACTTC
-	TRBV19	few	TRBJ2-3	CASSMSPATDTQYF	TGTGCCAGTAGTATGAGCCCCGCGACAGATACGCAGTATTTT
-	TRBV19	few	TRBJ1-2	CASRTGLSYGYTF	TGTGCCAGCCGAACAGGGTTGAGCTATGGCTACACCTTC
TRBD2	TRBV9	-	TRBJ2-7	CASSGTSEVGEQYF	TGTGCCAGCAGCGGGACTAGTGAAGTAGGCGAGCAGTACTTC
TRBD2	TRBV5-4	-	TRBJ2-1	CASSLAGASGAYNEQFF	TGTGCCAGCAGCTTGGCGGGGGCTAGCGGGGCATACAATGAGCAGTTCTTC
-	TRBV6-1	-	TRBJ1-2	CASSGTGMFYGYTF	TGTGCCAGCAGTGGAACAGGGATGTTTTATGGCTACACCTTC
TRBD2	TRBV7-2	once	TRBJ2-7	CASSSGLAGVTYEQYF	TGTGCCAGCAGCTCGGGACTAGCGGGAGTAACCTACGAGCAGTACTTC
-	TRBV18	-	TRBJ1-2	CASSPGDIPGGYTF	TGTGCCAGCTCACCAGGTGACATTCCGGGGGGCTACACCTTC
TRBD1	TRBV27	-	TRBJ2-7	CASSLRQGGEQYF	TGTGCCAGCAGTCTCCGACAGGGGGGAGAGCAGTACTTC
TRBD2	TRBV9	-	TRBJ2-3	CASSVEAGGGTDTQYF	TGTGCCAGCAGCGTAGAAGCGGGAGGTGGCACAGATACGCAGTATTTT
-	TRBV5-4	-	TRBJ2-3	CASRSGFTDTQYF	TGTGCCAGCAGGTCAGGATTCACAGATACGCAGTATTTT
TRBD1	TRBV28	-	TRBJ1-5	CASSLGTEQPQHF	TGTGCCAGCAGTTTAGGGACAGAGCAGCCCCAGCATTTT